Given below is one TCR beta chain in context. These data are taken from a study of blood T cell repertoires in COVID-19. Participants were placed into cohorts based on the clinical history they reported. It was within 2 weeks before study entry that exposed participants met a COVID-19 case. Germline assignment: CDR1 KGHSH and CDR2 LQKENI. The V and J ends lost 6 bases and 5 bases, in that order; junction bases with no gene match: 8. This CDR3 has 14 residues. Sequencing used immunoSEQ multiplex PCR; TCRdb keeps in-frame clones, though not all of them. The sample yields 200,000 to 300,000 clones, 75% to 90% seen once.

The sequence was collected from a man between 50 and 59 years old who had been exposed to COVID-19. The specimen sequenced was PBMCs or T cells enriched from blood (not recorded which). The chain has TRBV18 and TRBJ2-7, with TRBD1 matching 9 bases. The CDR3, as DNA: TGTGCCAGCTCTCCTGGACAGGGGCCACACGAGCAGTACGTC. Translated, it gives CASSPGQGPHEQYV.